These 31 T cell receptor beta chains were all obtained from the same sample, sequenced in a study of human T cells and chemical hapten exposure. TCRdb processed the RACE reads anew with MiXCR; each CDR3 protein has one entry. The table includes about 380,000 distinct CDR3 sequences, roughly 4.8% detected once. Time point specified: patch test 1, 2 weeks after DPC sensitization. Treatment defined: therapeutic diphenylcyclopropenone sensitization with weekly scalp DPC. The sequenced sample was whole blood, obtained in connection with sensitization to the hapten diphenylcyclopropenone (DPC). The source is a woman aged 45 to 65 with alopecia areata. Some clones in this sample may be carry-over from other donors' samples.

Many counts were recorded for this clonotype. This chain uses TRBV12-3 or TRBV12-4 with TRBJ1-5, with D maybe TRBD1 (6 bases). CDR3 length equals 14 residues. Trimming stripped 6 bases from V and 3 bases from J, with 12 bases between. In DNA form, the CDR3 reads TGTGCCAGCAGACAGGGAGAGGACAATCAGCCCCAGCATTTT. Its protein is CASRQGEDNQPQHF.

This clonotype was seen ten or more times. The CDR3 spells CASSPDRNSYEQYF. In nucleotides, the CDR3 is TGTGCCAGCAGCCCGGACAGGAACTCCTACGAGCAGTACTTC. The chain couples TRBV7-3 to TRBJ2-7; the match to TRBD1 covers 7 bases. Germline trimming cut 5 bases from V and 0 bases from J; bases unmatched to any gene: 4. CDR1 and CDR2 from the germline V gene are SGHTA and FQGTGA. The CDR3 extends over 14 amino acids. The whole variable domain, filled in from reference TRBV7-3 and TRBJ2-7, reads GAGVSQTPSNKVTEKGKYVELRCDPISGHTALYWYRQSLGQGPEFLIYFQGTGAADDSGLPNDRFFAVRPEGSVSTLKIQRTERGDSAVYLCASSPDRNSYEQYFGPGTRLTVT.

This clonotype showed up many times. V is TRBV24-1 and J is TRBJ2-2; D is possibly TRBD1 (6 bases). The germline V and J ends were trimmed by 2 bases and 5 bases, with 11 bases remaining between them. The CDR3 spans 15 residues. Germline V CDR1 and CDR2: KGHDR, SFDVKD. The CDR3 spells CATSDWQRGTGELFF. In DNA, the CDR3 is TGTGCCACCAGTGATTGGCAGAGGGGGACCGGGGAGCTGTTTTTT.

This chain links TRBV12-3 or TRBV12-4 with TRBJ1-1, with D unclear. The V gene lost 7 bases and the J gene lost 4 bases, with 7 bases spanning the gap. The CDR3 covers 11 residues. The CDR3 region is CASTWSTEAFF. CDR3 nucleotides: TGTGCCAGCACCTGGTCCACTGAAGCTTTCTTT.

The chain uses TRBV28 and TRBJ1-1; D may be TRBD1 (6 bases). The germline V and J ends were trimmed by 8 bases and 3 bases, with 16 bases remaining between them. CDR3 length: 14 amino acids. The germline V gene has CDR1 MDHEN and CDR2 SYDVKM. The CDR3 is CASGPRGRDTEAFF. The DNA for the CDR3 is TGTGCCAGCGGACCCCGGGGGCGGGACACTGAAGCTTTCTTT.

The rearrangement joins TRBV6-6 to TRBJ1-3, with a tentative D call TRBD1 (5 bases). The germline gives CDR1 MNHNY, CDR2 SVGAGI (reference sequence). CDR3 size: 16 residues. V was pared by 4 bases and J by 0 bases, with 13 bases between. For the CDR3, the DNA is TGTGCCAGCAGTTTCCAAACAGGAACCTCTGGAAACACCATATATTTT. Amino acid sequence: CASSFQTGTSGNTIYF.

The chain carries TRBV4-2 and TRBJ1-4; a weak D match, TRBD1 (6 bases). Germline CDR1 is LGHNA and CDR2 is YNFKEQ. The CDR3 length is 15 residues. Trimming cost V 3 bases and J 7 bases, with 15 bases left between them. In DNA, the CDR3 is TGTGCCAGCAGCCAGGAGGGAGGGGGTAGTGAAAAACTGTTTTTT. This sequence encodes CASSQEGGGSEKLFF.

This clonotype showed up many times. The rearrangement uses TRBV12-3 or TRBV12-4 and TRBJ1-1; 7 positions match TRBD1. J gave up 4 bases and V 1 base, and 3 bases lay outside the gene matches. The CDR3 runs to 14 residues. CDR3 in DNA: TGTGCCAGCAGTTTAGAACAGGGGACCACTGAAGCTTTCTTT. Its protein product is CASSLEQGTTEAFF.

This clonotype was detected ten times or more. The rearrangement joins TRBV3-1 to TRBJ2-7; D gene uncertain. This CDR3 has 17 residues. Trimming left V 0 bases short and J 2 bases short, with 17 bases between. CDR1 is LGHDT and CDR2 is YNNKEL in the germline V gene (reference sequence). The CDR3 spells CASSQEWSGFLTYEQYF. As DNA, the CDR3 is TGTGCCAGCAGCCAAGAGTGGTCGGGTTTCCTCACCTACGAGCAGTACTTC.

This clonotype was seen only a few times. The V and J genes are TRBV19 and TRBJ1-6; tentatively, D is TRBD1 (6 bases). Germline CDR1 LNHDA, CDR2 SQIVND (reference sequence). The CDR3 extends over 15 amino acids. Trimming took 5 bases from V and 9 from J, leaving 17 bases between them. The CDR3 sequence is CASSPFSRGVSPLHF. CDR3 DNA sequence: TGTGCCAGTAGTCCCTTTTCGAGGGGGGTTTCACCCCTCCACTTT.

This clonotype occurred many times. The chain has TRBV10-3 and TRBJ1-5; possible D gene TRBD1, 5 bases. Trimming shortened V by 2 bases and J by 2 bases, and 7 bases separated the two germline ends. Germline V gene lookup returns CDR1 ENHRY and CDR2 SYGVKD. CDR3 size: 14 residues. The CDR3 DNA sequence: TGTGCCATCAGTGAGAGGGGAGGCAATCAGCCCCAGCATTTT. Translation: CAISERGGNQPQHF.

This clonotype was detected ten times or more. J is TRBJ1-3 and V is TRBV11-2; TRBD1 is a possible D gene (5 bases). The V and J ends lost 5 bases and 0 bases respectively, with 8 bases between them. The CDR3 covers 14 residues. CDR1 is SGHAT, CDR2 FQNNGV, per germline. CDR3 sequence (DNA): TGTGCCAGCAGCCGACAGCTCTCTGGAAACACCATATATTTT. Translating it yields CASSRQLSGNTIYF. Looking up the rest from reference TRBV11-2 and TRBJ1-3 gives the full variable domain: EAGVAQSPRYKIIEKRQSVAFWCNPISGHATLYWYQQILGQGPKLLIQFQNNGVVDDSQLPKDRFSAERLKGVDSTLKIQPAKLEDSAVYLCASSRQLSGNTIYFGEGSWLTVV.

This clonotype has a count of ten or more. The J gene is TRBJ2-1, the V gene TRBV28; a weak D match, TRBD2 (6 bases). Germline V gene data show CDR1 as MDHEN and CDR2 as SYDVKM. V was pared by 5 bases and J by 2 bases, with 10 bases between. The CDR3 loop spans 14 amino acids. The CDR3 here is CASSIGGTYNEQFF. In DNA form, the CDR3 reads TGTGCCAGCAGTATAGGCGGGACCTACAATGAGCAGTTCTTC.

This clonotype has just a few counts. This chain links TRBV5-5 with TRBJ2-1; TRBD2 is a possible D gene (6 bases). Per germline, CDR1 SGHKS and CDR2 YYEKEE (reference sequence). The CDR3 loop spans 17 amino acids. V lost 3 bases to trimming and J lost 0 bases, with 16 bases between them. CDR3 protein: CASSWHGLGSSYNEQFF. The DNA of the CDR3 is TGTGCCAGCAGCTGGCACGGACTCGGGAGCTCCTACAATGAGCAGTTCTTC.

V usage is TRBV5-1 and J usage is TRBJ2-7, with TRBD1 as a possible D gene (5 bases). The CDR3 consists of 15 residues. Looked up from germline, CDR1 is SGHRS and CDR2 is YFSETQ. V lost 6 bases to trimming and J lost 0 bases, with 16 bases between them. CDR3 nucleotide sequence: TGCGCCAGCAAAGACCAATCAGGGTACTCCTACGAGCAGTACTTC. Encoded protein: CASKDQSGYSYEQYF.

This clonotype was seen more than once but under ten times. The chain links TRBV6-2 or TRBV6-3 to TRBJ1-5; D unclear. V lost 0 bases and J 9 bases, leaving 6 bases between the germline ends. This CDR3 spans 12 amino acids. Germline V gene sequence: CDR1 MNHEY, CDR2 SVGEGT. CDR3 in amino acids: CASSYSLGPQHF. CDR3 bases: TGTGCCAGCAGTTACTCCCTAGGGCCCCAGCATTTT.

This clonotype was counted many times. The CDR3 bases are TGTGCCAGCGGACCCTCGGTGGCCCTCCACTTT. This encodes CASGPSVALHF. The genes are TRBV28 and TRBJ1-6, with D unresolved. CDR1 MDHEN and CDR2 SYDVKM come from the germline V gene. CDR3 size: 11 residues. The ends were cut back, 8 bases at V and 14 bases at J, with 13 bases in the middle.

This clonotype came up many times. V usage is TRBV18 and J usage is TRBJ2-7, with 7 bases aligning to TRBD1. There are 11 residues in the CDR3. Trimming took 3 bases from V and 7 from J; bases not matched to a gene: 0. Germline CDR1 and CDR2: KGHSH and LQKENI. The CDR3 DNA reads as TGTGCCAGCTCACCGGGACAGGAGCAGTACTTC. Amino acids: CASSPGQEQYF.

This clonotype has at least ten counts. V gene TRBV10-3 combines with J gene TRBJ1-2; TRBD1 might be the D (6 bases). Germline lookup yields CDR1 ENHRY and CDR2 SYGVKD. Deletions cut 4 bases from V and 6 bases from J, with 15 bases between. The CDR3 contains 14 residues. The CDR3 here is CAISAAQGVNGYTF. The CDR3 DNA sequence: TGTGCCATCAGTGCTGCACAGGGTGTTAATGGCTACACCTTC.

This clonotype showed up many times. This chain connects TRBV30 to TRBJ2-1, with 8 bases identical to TRBD2. The CDR3 spans 15 residues. Germline loops: CDR1 GTSNPN, CDR2 SVGIG (reference sequence). V lost 2 bases, J lost 5 bases, and 8 bases stayed unmatched. CDR3 in amino acids: CAWSSLAGRDNEQFF. Written as DNA, the CDR3 is TGTGCCTGGAGTTCTCTAGCGGGTCGCGACAATGAGCAGTTCTTC.

This clonotype was counted at least ten times. The genes are TRBV7-2 and TRBJ2-4; a possible D gene is TRBD2 (6 bases). Per the germline V gene, CDR1 is SGHTA and CDR2 is FQGNSA. The CDR3 contains 13 residues. Trimming removed 2 bases at V and 8 bases at J, with 10 bases between. CDR3 amino acids: CASSLRGSDIQYF. CDR3 nucleotide sequence: TGTGCCAGCAGCTTACGGGGGAGTGACATTCAGTACTTC.

This clonotype was detected ten times or more. V gene TRBV9 combines with J gene TRBJ2-3, with unresolved D. Between the trimmed V and J ends, which lost 4 bases and 2 bases, there was a span of 11 bases. In germline, CDR1 is SGDLS, CDR2 YYNGEE. The CDR3 extends over 14 amino acids. CDR3 bases: TGTGCCAGCAGCTTAGAGGAAATCACAGATACGCAGTATTTT. This encodes CASSLEEITDTQYF.

This clonotype was observed a few times. This rearrangement joins TRBV7-8 to TRBJ2-2; D remains unclear. Trimming left V 5 bases short and J 9 bases short, with 13 bases between. Looked up from germline, CDR1 is SGHVS and CDR2 is FQNEAQ. The CDR3 contains 13 residues. CDR3 residues: CASSPSGAWELFF. The CDR3 DNA sequence: TGTGCCAGCAGCCCAAGTGGCGCTTGGGAGCTGTTTTTT.

This clonotype came up a few times. The rearrangement links TRBV7-8 to TRBJ2-7, with TRBD1 matching over 7 bases. This CDR3 region has 14 residues. Germline CDR1 and CDR2: SGHVS and FQNEAQ. The ends lost 5 bases at V and 6 bases at J; junction bases unmatched: 10. CDR3 protein: CASSTVTGSGEQYF. DNA for the CDR3: TGTGCCAGCAGCACTGTGACAGGGTCGGGCGAGCAGTACTTC.

This clonotype was observed many times. This sequence joins TRBV3-1 and TRBJ2-3; 8 nucleotides match TRBD2. The CDR3 is 17 residues long. V was pared by 1 base and J by 3 bases, with 9 bases of the junction left unmatched. Per germline, CDR1 LGHDT and CDR2 YNNKEL (reference sequence). CDR3 in DNA: TGTGCCAGCAGCCAAGGCGCCGGGACTAGGGAAACAGATACGCAGTATTTT. Its translation: CASSQGAGTRETDTQYF.

The rearrangement joins TRBV7-9 to TRBJ1-4, with D possibly being TRBD1 (5 bases). Per the germline V gene, CDR1 is SEHNR and CDR2 is FQNEAQ (reference sequence). CDR3 length equals 20 residues. Trimming took off 6 bases at V and 4 bases at J, with 30 bases between the two ends. CDR3 bases: TGTGCCAGCAGTAAGAACCCGAGGGGCCTCCGAGGGGCAAGTAATGAAAAACTGTTTTTT. It is translated as CASSKNPRGLRGASNEKLFF. Combining the CDR3 with reference TRBV7-9 and TRBJ1-4 gives the whole variable domain DTGVSQNPRHKITKRGQNVTFRCDPISEHNRLYWYRQTLGQGPEFLTYFQNEAQLEKSRLLSDRFSAERPKGSFSTLEIQRTEQGDSAMYLCASSKNPRGLRGASNEKLFFGSGTQLSVL.

The chain has TRBV18 and TRBJ2-1; perhaps TRBD1 as D (6 bases). The CDR3 sequence is 13 residues long. The germline V and J ends were trimmed by 6 bases and 9 bases, with 15 bases remaining between them. The germline V gene encodes CDR1 KGHSH and CDR2 LQKENI. The CDR3 DNA sequence: TGTGCCAGCTCCCAGGGGTCTTTGGGTGAGCAGTTCTTC. Translation gives CASSQGSLGEQFF.

The chain combines TRBV12-3 or TRBV12-4 with TRBJ1-2, with 11 positions matching TRBD1. J lost 0 bases, V lost 3 bases, and 9 bases had no gene match. The CDR3 loop spans 18 amino acids. The CDR3 region is CASSFGGTGQGANYGYTF. CDR3 DNA sequence: TGTGCCAGCAGTTTCGGTGGGACGGGACAGGGGGCTAACTATGGCTACACCTTC.

This clonotype was seen at least ten times. The genes are TRBV7-9 and TRBJ2-4; no clear D gene. Trimming took 4 bases from V and 0 from J, leaving 10 bases between them. Germline values: CDR1 SEHNR, CDR2 FQNEAQ (reference sequence). The CDR3 loop spans 15 amino acids. Here the CDR3 reads CASSSRTGAKNIQYF. The CDR3 nucleotides read TGTGCCAGCAGCTCCCGGACGGGAGCCAAAAACATTCAGTACTTC.

This clonotype was counted ten times or more. The chain is built from TRBV6-2 or TRBV6-3 and TRBJ2-6; D is ambiguous. Germline-derived CDR1 and CDR2 are MNHEY and SVGEGT. This CDR3 has 17 amino acids. The V end lost 4 bases, the J end lost 0 bases, and 13 bases lay between the germline ends. The CDR3 protein is CASSFPWAPSGANVLTF. The CDR3 nucleotides are TGTGCCAGCAGTTTCCCCTGGGCCCCCTCTGGGGCCAACGTCCTGACTTTC.

This clonotype has more than one count but fewer than ten. The V and J genes are TRBV18 and TRBJ1-1; 8 nucleotides match TRBD1. With 6 bases clipped from V and 4 bases from J, the junction kept 7 bases outside the gene matches. The CDR3 is made up of 14 amino acids. Per germline, CDR1 KGHSH and CDR2 LQKENI. In DNA, the CDR3 is TGTGCCAGCTCGACAGGGGCGCGGGGCACTGAAGCTTTCTTT. Amino acids: CASSTGARGTEAFF.